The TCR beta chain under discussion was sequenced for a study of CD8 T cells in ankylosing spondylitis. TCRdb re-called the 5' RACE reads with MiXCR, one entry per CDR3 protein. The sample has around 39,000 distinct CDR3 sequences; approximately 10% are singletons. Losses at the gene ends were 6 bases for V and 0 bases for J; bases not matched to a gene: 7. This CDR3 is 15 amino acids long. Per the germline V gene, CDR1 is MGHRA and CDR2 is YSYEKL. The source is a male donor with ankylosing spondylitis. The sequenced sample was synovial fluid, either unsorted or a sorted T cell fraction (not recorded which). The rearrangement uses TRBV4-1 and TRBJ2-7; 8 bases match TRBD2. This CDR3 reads CASSRTGGNSYEQYF. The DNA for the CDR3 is TGCGCCAGCAGTCGAACGGGGGGGAACTCCTACGAGCAGTACTTC.